A selection of T cell receptor beta chains follows, all from one sample in a study of PD-1 blockade in classical Hodgkin lymphoma. TCRdb's copy holds only in-frame clones and misses some; the assay was immunoSEQ multiplex PCR. The repertoire holds around 30,000 clones, with around nine tenths as singletons. The material was CD4+ T cells from blood, obtained before the fourth cycle of nivolumab. The receptors were sampled from a human donor with classical Hodgkin lymphoma. CDR3s include the opening cysteine and the closing phenylalanine or tryptophan. Each record gives: V gene, J gene, D gene, CDR3 protein. D genes are given only for firm matches.

>TRBV15|TRBJ1-5|-
CATSREGTRVGQPQHF
>TRBV30|TRBJ2-7|-
CAWSERHEQYF
>TRBV11-3|TRBJ2-7|TRBD1
CASSLSGTGAYEQYF
>TRBV15|TRBJ2-1|TRBD2
CATSRPETSGFSEQFF
>TRBV29-1|TRBJ1-2|-
CSVDLALSYTF
>TRBV6-6|TRBJ2-1|TRBD2
CASSYSASGRVWEQFF
>TRBV11-3|TRBJ2-1|-
CASSFANEQFF
>TRBV27|TRBJ2-7|TRBD1
CASSPGQGIYSEQYF
>TRBV10-3|TRBJ2-1|TRBD2
CAISGAGETYNEQFF
>TRBV29-1|TRBJ2-6|-
CSPPGQAATSGANVLTF
>TRBV5-4|TRBJ2-1|-
CATLSRYSGSKKYNEQFF
>TRBV7-2|TRBJ2-7|-
CASRIVPETGEQYF
>TRBV30|TRBJ1-1|-
CAWTTGEGAFF
>TRBV15|TRBJ1-1|-
CATSRDLAAGTNTEAFF
>TRBV6-5|TRBJ2-7|-
CASSYSRDPSYEQYF
>TRBV7-9|TRBJ2-2|-
CASSPRGLERRETGELFF
>TRBV7-8|TRBJ2-1|-
CASSFKPVDYNEQFF
>TRBV9|TRBJ2-1|-
CASSVEATTYNEQFF
>TRBV19|TRBJ2-1|-
CASRVKGPTNPGRGEQFF
>TRBV7-8|TRBJ1-3|TRBD1
CASSLRGQQGNTIYF
>TRBV6-4|TRBJ2-7|-
CASSDGFVWGRKYEQYF
>TRBV6-1|TRBJ1-1|-
CASSEGPLSNTEAFF
>TRBV4-2|TRBJ1-2|-
CASSQDVGEDYGYTF
>TRBV29-1|TRBJ2-7|TRBD2
CSVRREGLEQYF
>TRBV2|TRBJ2-7|-
CASRERWSYEQYF
>TRBV28|TRBJ2-2|TRBD2
CASSLAGGDTGELFF
>TRBV7-3|TRBJ2-1|-
CASSLSGGPYNEQFF
>TRBV5-1|TRBJ2-7|TRBD2
CASSDTSGTSYEQYF
>TRBV27|TRBJ2-1|-
CASSLLSGRISNEQFF
>TRBV6-1|TRBJ2-1|TRBD1
CASSGTGGYNEQFF
>TRBV5-6|TRBJ1-1|-
CASSFRGGSNTEAFF
>TRBV5-5|TRBJ1-1|-
CASSRAPGPRNTEAFF
>TRBV18|TRBJ1-4|-
CASSPLPDTGLGEKLFF
>TRBV5-4|TRBJ2-1|TRBD1
CASSPHRGPLYNEQFF
>TRBV11-2|TRBJ2-2|-
CASSLLSSTGELFF
>TRBV30|TRBJ1-2|TRBD1
CAWSPRQGRANYGYTF
>TRBV27|TRBJ2-7|TRBD1
CASSSGQDRYEQYF
>TRBV29-1|TRBJ2-5|-
CSVHLWETQYF
>TRBV19|TRBJ2-7|-
CASKTKADTYEQYF
>TRBV29-1|TRBJ2-7|TRBD2
CSVFGVGRTSGTNEQYF
>TRBV28|TRBJ1-2|-
CASSLSILGGADGYTF
>TRBV5-6|TRBJ2-2|-
CASSSNRAQNTGELFF
>TRBV18|TRBJ1-1|-
CASSPYQGTEAFF
>TRBV6-5|TRBJ2-4|-
CASSYSGQPIQYF
>TRBV5-6|TRBJ2-1|TRBD1
CASREETGGPVNEQFF
>TRBV5-1|TRBJ2-7|-
CASSNLGGTYEQYF
>TRBV28|TRBJ1-1|TRBD1
CASSYRGVAFF
>TRBV7-8|TRBJ2-5|TRBD2
CASSSGTSYETQYF
>TRBV5-1|TRBJ1-2|TRBD1
CASSLGQGDGYTF
>TRBV5-1|TRBJ1-1|TRBD1
CASSLAETGVNTEAFF
>TRBV7-8|TRBJ1-5|-
CASSPTPTGFEPQHF